The subject of this entry is one T cell receptor beta chain. PCR used 60 Vbeta primers and 13 Jbeta primers. The table came from immunoSEQ multiplex PCR; TCRdb's copy has only in-frame clones and leaves some out. The sample lists 130,000 to 150,000 clones; over 70% were seen once. The sample is drawn from a study of cytomegalovirus exposure and HLA in healthy donors. Sequenced input: PBMCs. This receptor was identified in a woman in her thirties or forties in good health and CMV-seropositive.

The CDR3 DNA follows: TGTGCCAGCAGCTTAATGTCCCCAGGGGTCTCTGGAAACACCATATATTTT. This translates into CASSLMSPGVSGNTIYF. V usage is TRBV11-2 and J usage is TRBJ1-3; possible D gene TRBD1, 6 bases. Germline CDR1 SGHAT, CDR2 FQNNGV. Trimming left V 2 bases short and J 0 bases short, with 14 bases between. The CDR3 is 17 amino acids. Drawing the rest from reference TRBV11-2 and TRBJ1-3, the complete variable domain is EAGVAQSPRYKIIEKRQSVAFWCNPISGHATLYWYQQILGQGPKLLIQFQNNGVVDDSQLPKDRFSAERLKGVDSTLKIQPAKLEDSAVYLCASSLMSPGVSGNTIYFGEGSWLTVV.